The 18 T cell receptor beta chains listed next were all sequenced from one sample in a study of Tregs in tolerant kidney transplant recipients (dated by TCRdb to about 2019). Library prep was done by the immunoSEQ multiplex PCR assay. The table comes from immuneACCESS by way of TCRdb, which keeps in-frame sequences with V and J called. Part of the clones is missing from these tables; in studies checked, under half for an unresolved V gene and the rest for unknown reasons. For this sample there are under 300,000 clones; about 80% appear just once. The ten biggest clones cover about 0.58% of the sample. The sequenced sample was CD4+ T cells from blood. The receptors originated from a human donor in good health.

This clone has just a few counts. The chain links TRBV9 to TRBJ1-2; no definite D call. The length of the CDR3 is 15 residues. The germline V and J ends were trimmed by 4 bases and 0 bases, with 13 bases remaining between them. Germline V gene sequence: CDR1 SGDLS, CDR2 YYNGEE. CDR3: CASSSPRGTNYGYTF. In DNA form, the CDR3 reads TGTGCCAGCAGCTCCCCACGGGGAACTAACTATGGCTACACCTTC.

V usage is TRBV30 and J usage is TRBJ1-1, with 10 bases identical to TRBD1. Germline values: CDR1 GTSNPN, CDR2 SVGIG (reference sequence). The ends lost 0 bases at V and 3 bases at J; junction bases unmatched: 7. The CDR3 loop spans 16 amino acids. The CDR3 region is CAWSVLSGTGDTEAFF. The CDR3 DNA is TGTGCCTGGAGTGTACTCTCCGGGACAGGGGACACTGAAGCTTTCTTT.

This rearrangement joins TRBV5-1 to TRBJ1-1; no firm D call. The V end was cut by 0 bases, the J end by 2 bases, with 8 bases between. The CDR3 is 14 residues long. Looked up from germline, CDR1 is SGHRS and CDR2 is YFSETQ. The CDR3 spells CASSLDLLNTEAFF. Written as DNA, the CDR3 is TGCGCCAGCAGCTTGGATCTCCTAAACACTGAAGCTTTCTTT.

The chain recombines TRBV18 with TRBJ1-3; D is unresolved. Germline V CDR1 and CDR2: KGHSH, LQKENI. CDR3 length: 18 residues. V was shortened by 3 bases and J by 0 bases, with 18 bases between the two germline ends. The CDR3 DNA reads TGTGCCAGCTCACCTGGGAGGATTCCCCCCGGCTCTGGAAACACCATATATTTT. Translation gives CASSPGRIPPGSGNTIYF.

The DNA of the CDR3 is TGCAGCGCCCTCGGGGGCAGGGCCTACGAGCAGTACTTC. The encoded protein is CSALGGRAYEQYF. The chain has TRBV29-1 and TRBJ2-7; either TRBD1 or TRBD2 may supply D (6 bases each). Germline CDR1 is SQVTM and CDR2 is ANQGSEA. V was cut by 7 bases and J by 2 bases, with 15 bases left in between. The CDR3 runs 13 residues.

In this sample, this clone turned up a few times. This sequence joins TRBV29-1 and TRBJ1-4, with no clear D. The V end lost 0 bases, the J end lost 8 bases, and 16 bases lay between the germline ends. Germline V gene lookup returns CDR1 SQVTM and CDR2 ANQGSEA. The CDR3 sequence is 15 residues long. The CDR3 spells CSVEDGPPFNEKLFF. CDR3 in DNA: TGCAGCGTTGAAGATGGGCCCCCTTTCAACGAAAAACTGTTTTTT.

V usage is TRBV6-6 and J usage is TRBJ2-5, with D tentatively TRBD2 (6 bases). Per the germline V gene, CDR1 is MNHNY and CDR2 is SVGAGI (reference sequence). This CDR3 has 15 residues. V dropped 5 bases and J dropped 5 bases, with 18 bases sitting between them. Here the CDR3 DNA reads TGTGCCAGCAGTGCCCCCACAGCGGGCGGGGAGACCCAGTACTTC. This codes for CASSAPTAGGETQYF.

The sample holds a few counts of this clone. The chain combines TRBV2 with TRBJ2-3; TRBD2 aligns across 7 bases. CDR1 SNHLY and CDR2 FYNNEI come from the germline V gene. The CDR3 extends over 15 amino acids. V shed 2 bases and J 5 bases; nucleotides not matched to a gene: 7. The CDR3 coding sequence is TGTGCCAGCAGTGAACAACGCGGGAGAAAAGATACGCAGTATTTT. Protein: CASSEQRGRKDTQYF. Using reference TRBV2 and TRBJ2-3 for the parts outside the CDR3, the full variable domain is EPEVTQTPSHQVTQMGQEVILRCVPISNHLYFYWYRQILGQKVEFLVSFYNNEISEKSEIFDDQFSVERPDGSNFTLKIRSTKLEDSAMYFCASSEQRGRKDTQYFGPGTRLTVL.

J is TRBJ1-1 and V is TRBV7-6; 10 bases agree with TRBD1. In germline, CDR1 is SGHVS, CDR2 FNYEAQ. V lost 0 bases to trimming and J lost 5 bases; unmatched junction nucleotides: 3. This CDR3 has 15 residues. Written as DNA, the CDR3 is TGTGCCAGCAGCTTAGCTGACAGGGGGCGGACTGAAGCTTTCTTT. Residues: CASSLADRGRTEAFF.

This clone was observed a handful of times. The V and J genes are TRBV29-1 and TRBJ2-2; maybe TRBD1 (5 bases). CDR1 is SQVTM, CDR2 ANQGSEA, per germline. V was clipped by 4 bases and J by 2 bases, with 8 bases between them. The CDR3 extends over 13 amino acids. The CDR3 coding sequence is TGCAGCGTTGTTACAGGAAACACCGGGGAGCTGTTTTTT. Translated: CSVVTGNTGELFF.

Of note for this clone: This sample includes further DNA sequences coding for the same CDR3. CDR3 bases: TGTGCCAGCAGCGTAGGAGGGCAGAACACTGAAGCTTTCTTT. Protein sequence: CASSVGGQNTEAFF. J is TRBJ1-1 and V is TRBV9; no clear D gene. The CDR3 is 14 amino acids. Germline lookup yields CDR1 SGDLS and CDR2 YYNGEE. V was clipped by 0 bases and J by 1 base, with 7 bases between them.

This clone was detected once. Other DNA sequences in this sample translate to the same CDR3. The CDR3 region has the DNA TGCGCCAGCAGTTCACAGGGGACGAACACTGAAGCTTTCTTT. It yields the protein CASSSQGTNTEAFF. The V gene is TRBV5-1, the J gene TRBJ1-1, with 7 bases identical to TRBD1. Germline V gives CDR1 SGHRS, CDR2 YFSETQ. This CDR3 spans 14 amino acids. J was trimmed by 1 base and V by 5 bases; bases with no gene match: 5.

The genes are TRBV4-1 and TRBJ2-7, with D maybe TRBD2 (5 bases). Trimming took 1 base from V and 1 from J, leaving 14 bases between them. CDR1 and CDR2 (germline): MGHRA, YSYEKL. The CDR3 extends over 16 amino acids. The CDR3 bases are TGCGCCAGCAGCCAAGGCCCCAGACGGGAATCCTACGAGCAGTACTTC. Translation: CASSQGPRRESYEQYF.

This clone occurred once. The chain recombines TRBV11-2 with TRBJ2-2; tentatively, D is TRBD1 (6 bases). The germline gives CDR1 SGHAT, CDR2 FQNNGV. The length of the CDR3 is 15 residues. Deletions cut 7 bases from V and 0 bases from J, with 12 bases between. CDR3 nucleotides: TGTGCCAGCACCCAGGGGAACACGAACACCGGGGAGCTGTTTTTT. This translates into CASTQGNTNTGELFF.

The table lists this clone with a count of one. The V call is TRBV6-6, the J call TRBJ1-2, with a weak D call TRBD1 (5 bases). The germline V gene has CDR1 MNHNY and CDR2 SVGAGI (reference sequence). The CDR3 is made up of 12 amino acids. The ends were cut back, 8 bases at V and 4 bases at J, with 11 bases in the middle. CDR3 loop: CASSLGGYGYTF. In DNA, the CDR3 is TGTGCCAGCTCCCTCGGGGGCTATGGCTACACCTTC.

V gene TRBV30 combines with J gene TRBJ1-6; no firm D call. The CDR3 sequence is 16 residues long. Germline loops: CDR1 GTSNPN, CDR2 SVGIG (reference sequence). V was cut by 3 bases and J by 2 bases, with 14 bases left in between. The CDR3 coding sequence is TGTGCCTGGAGGGCTCCCGGCGGGGCCTATAATTCACCCCTCCACTTT. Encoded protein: CAWRAPGGAYNSPLHF.

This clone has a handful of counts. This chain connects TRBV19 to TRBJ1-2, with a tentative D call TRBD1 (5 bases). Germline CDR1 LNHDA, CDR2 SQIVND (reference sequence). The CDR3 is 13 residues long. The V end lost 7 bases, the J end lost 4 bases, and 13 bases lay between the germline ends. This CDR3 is CASTSRGPYGYTF. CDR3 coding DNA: TGTGCCAGTACTTCGCGGGGCCCCTATGGCTACACCTTC.

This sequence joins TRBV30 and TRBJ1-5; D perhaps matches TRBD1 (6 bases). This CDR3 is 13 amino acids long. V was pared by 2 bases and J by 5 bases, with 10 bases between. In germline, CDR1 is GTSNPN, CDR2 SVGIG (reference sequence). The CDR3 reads CAWSTGRDQPQHF. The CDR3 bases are TGTGCCTGGAGTACAGGGAGGGATCAGCCCCAGCATTTT.